The sequence of this TCR beta chain was determined in a study of shared clonotypes between healthy human individuals. For the study at large: The study enrolled a couple of women and a few men aged 18 to 49. Broader study findings: In general, naive subsets displayed greater estimated richness than memory subsets did.

In this sample, this clone turned up once. Its antigen is not known. This CDR3 is 15 amino acids long. Germline lookup yields CDR1 MDHEN and CDR2 SYDVKM. The V end was cut by 6 bases, the J end by 3 bases, with 18 bases between. Tens of thousands of T cell genomes (approximately 0.2 ug DNA) went into each sorted-subset replicate. The method was immunoSEQ multiplex PCR; TCRdb's version includes in-frame clones alone and lacks a portion of them. This sample has 1.5 million to 1.9 million clones, with 95% to 99% found just once. Sequenced input: naive CD4+ T cells sorted from blood. The subset here: CD45RA+ positively selected. This sequence joins TRBV28 and TRBJ2-7; TRBD1 is a possible D gene (6 bases). The sequence derives from a man between 25 and 39 years old in good health. This chain's CDR3 is CASSFPRGTHYEQYF. CDR3 sequence (DNA): TGTGCCAGCAGCTTCCCCCGTGGGACACACTACGAGCAGTACTTC.